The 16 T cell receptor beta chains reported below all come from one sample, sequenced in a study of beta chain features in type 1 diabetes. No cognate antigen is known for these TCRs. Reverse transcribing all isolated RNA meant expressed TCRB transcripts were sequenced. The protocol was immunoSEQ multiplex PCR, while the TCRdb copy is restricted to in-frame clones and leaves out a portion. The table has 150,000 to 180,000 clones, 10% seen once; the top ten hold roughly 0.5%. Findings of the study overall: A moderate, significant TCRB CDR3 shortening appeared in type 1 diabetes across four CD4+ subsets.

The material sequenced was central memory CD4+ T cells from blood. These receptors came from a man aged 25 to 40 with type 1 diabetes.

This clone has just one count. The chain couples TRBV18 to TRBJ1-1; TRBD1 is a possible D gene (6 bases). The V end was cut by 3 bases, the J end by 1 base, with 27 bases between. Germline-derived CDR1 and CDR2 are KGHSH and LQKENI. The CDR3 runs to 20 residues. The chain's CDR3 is CASSPWDAIPGTRSNTEAFF. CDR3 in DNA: TGTGCCAGCTCACCTTGGGATGCTATCCCCGGGACACGCTCGAACACTGAAGCTTTCTTT.

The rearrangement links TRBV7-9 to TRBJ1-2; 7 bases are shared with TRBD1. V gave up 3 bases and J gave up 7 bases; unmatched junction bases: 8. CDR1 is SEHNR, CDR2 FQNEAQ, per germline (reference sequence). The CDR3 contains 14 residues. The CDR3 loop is CASSFGQASGGYTF. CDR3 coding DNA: TGTGCCAGCAGCTTTGGACAGGCATCCGGTGGCTACACCTTC.

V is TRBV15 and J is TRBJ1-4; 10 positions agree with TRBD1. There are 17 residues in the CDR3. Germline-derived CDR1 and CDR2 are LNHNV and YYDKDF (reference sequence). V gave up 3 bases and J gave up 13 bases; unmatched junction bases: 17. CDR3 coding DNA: TGTGCCACCAGCAGTCCTCCGGGACAGGGGACTAATAAGGGACTGTTTTTT. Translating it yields CATSSPPGQGTNKGLFF.

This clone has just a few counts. The CDR3 spells CASSQDQGGDTQYF. In DNA, the CDR3 is TGTGCCAGCAGCCAAGATCAGGGCGGTGATACGCAGTATTTT. V gene TRBV4-2 combines with J gene TRBJ2-3; a weak D match, TRBD1 (5 bases). CDR1 and CDR2 from the germline V gene are LGHNA and YNFKEQ. The CDR3 totals 14 residues. V lost 0 bases and J 6 bases, leaving 10 bases between the germline ends.

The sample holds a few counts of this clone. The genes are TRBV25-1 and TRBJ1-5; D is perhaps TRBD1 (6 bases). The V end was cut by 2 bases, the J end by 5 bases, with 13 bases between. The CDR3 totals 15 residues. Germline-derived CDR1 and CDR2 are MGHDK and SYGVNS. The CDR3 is CASSELGGEDQPQHF. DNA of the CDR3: TGTGCCAGCAGTGAACTAGGGGGGGAGGATCAGCCCCAGCATTTT. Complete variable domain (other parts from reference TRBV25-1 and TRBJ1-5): EADIYQTPRYLVIGTGKKITLECSQTMGHDKMYWYQQDPGMELHLIHYSYGVNSTEKGDLSSESTVSRIRTEHFPLTLESARPSHTSQYLCASSELGGEDQPQHFGDGTRLSIL.

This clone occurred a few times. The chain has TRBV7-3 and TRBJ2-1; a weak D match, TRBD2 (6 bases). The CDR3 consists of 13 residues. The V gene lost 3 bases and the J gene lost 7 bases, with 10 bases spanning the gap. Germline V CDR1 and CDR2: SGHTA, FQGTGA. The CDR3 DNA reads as TGTGCCAGCAGCTTGGGACTGCATAATGAGCAGTTCTTC. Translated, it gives CASSLGLHNEQFF.

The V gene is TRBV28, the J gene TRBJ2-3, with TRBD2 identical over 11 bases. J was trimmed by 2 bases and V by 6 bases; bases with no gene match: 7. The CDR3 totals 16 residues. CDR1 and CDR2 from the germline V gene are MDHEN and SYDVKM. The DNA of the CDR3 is TGTGCCAGCAGAAAAGGGACTAGCGGATACACAGATACGCAGTATTTT. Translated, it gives CASRKGTSGYTDTQYF.

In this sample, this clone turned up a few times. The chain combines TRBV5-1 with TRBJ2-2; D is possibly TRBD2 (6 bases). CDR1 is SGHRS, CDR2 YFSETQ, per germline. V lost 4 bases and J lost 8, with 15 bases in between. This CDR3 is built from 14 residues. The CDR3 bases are TGCGCCAGCAGCCCGGAGGGCCGATATGGGGAGCTGTTTTTT. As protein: CASSPEGRYGELFF.

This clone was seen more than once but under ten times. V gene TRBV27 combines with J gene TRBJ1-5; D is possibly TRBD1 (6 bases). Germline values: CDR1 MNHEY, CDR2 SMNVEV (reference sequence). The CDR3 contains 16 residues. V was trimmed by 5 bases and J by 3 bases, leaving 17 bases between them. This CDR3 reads CASSISRGAVNQPQHF. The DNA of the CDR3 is TGTGCCAGCAGTATCTCTCGGGGGGCAGTCAATCAGCCCCAGCATTTT.

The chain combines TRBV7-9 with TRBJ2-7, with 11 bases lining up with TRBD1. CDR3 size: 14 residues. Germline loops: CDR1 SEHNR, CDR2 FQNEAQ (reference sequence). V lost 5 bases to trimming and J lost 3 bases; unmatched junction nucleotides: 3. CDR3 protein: CASSTDRGLYEQYF. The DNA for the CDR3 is TGTGCCAGCAGCACGGACAGGGGGCTCTACGAGCAGTACTTC.

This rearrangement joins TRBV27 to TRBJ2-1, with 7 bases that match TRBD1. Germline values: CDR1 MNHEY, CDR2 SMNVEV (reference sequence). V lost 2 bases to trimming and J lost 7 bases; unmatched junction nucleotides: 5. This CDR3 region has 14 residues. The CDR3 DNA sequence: TGTGCCAGCAGTTTACGGGCGACAGGGAATGAGCAGTTCTTC. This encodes CASSLRATGNEQFF.

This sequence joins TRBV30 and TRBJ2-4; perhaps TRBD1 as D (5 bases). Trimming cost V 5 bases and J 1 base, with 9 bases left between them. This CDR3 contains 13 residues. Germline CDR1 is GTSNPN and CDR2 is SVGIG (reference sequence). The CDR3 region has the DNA TGTGCCTGGGAAGGGGTGGCCAAAAACATTCAGTACTTC. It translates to CAWEGVAKNIQYF.

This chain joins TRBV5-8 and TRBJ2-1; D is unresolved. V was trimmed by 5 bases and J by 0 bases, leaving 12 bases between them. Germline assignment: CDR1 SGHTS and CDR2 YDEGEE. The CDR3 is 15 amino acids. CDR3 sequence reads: CASSPGWSSYNEQFF. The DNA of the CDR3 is TGTGCCAGCAGTCCTGGTTGGAGCTCCTACAATGAGCAGTTCTTC.

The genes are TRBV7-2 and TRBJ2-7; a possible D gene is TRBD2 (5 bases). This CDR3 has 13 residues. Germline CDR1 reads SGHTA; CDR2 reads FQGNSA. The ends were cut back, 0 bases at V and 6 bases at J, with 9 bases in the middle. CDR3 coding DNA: TGTGCCAGCAGCTTAGCGAGGGATGGCGAGCAGTACTTC. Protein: CASSLARDGEQYF.

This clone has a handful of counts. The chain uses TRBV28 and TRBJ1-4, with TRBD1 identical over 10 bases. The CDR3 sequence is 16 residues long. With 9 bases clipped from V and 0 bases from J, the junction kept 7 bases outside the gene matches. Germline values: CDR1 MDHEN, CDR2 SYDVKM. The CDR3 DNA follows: TGTGCCAGTCGTGGGACAGGGGCCGCAACTAATGAAAAACTGTTTTTT. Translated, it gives CASRGTGAATNEKLFF.

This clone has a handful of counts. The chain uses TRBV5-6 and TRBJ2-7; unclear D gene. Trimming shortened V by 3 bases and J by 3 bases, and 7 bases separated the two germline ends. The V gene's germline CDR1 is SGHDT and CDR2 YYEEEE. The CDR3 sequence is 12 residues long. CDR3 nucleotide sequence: TGTGCCAGCAGCTGGAGTATCTACGAGCAGTACTTC. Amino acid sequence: CASSWSIYEQYF. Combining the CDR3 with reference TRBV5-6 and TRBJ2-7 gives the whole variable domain DAGVTQSPTHLIKTRGQQVTLRCSPKSGHDTVSWYQQALGQGPQFIFQYYEEEERQRGNFPDRFSGHQFPNYSSELNVNALLLGDSALYLCASSWSIYEQYFGPGTRLTVT.